The next 7 T cell receptor beta chains were all read from a single sample in a study of control samples from healthy donors and cancer patients. The repertoire was sequenced with immunoSEQ multiplex PCR; TCRdb's copy has only in-frame clones and lacks some. The sample lists roughly 80,000 clones; approximately 90% were seen once. Sample: blood. The origin of the receptors is a woman aged 50 to 60 in good health.

The J gene is TRBJ2-1, the V gene TRBV2; D remains ambiguous. From germline, CDR1 is SNHLY and CDR2 FYNNEI. The germline V and J ends were trimmed by 5 bases and 2 bases, with 7 bases remaining between them. The CDR3 length is 13 residues. The CDR3 coding sequence is TGTGCCAGCAGTACAGAAGCCTACAATGAGCAGTTCTTC. This sequence encodes CASSTEAYNEQFF.

V is TRBV7-9 and J is TRBJ2-1, with no clear D. Germline V gene data show CDR1 as SEHNR and CDR2 as FQNEAQ (reference sequence). The CDR3 covers 18 residues. The ends were cut back, 3 bases at V and 2 bases at J, with 20 bases in the middle. The CDR3 DNA reads as TGTGCCAGCAGCTTTCCCAGAACGGCCTTAGTGACCTACAATGAGCAGTTCTTC. This codes for CASSFPRTALVTYNEQFF.

The chain couples TRBV6-5 to TRBJ1-1; D unresolved. Germline CDR1 is MNHEY and CDR2 is SVGAGI. The V end was cut by 8 bases, the J end by 4 bases, with 11 bases between. This CDR3 is built from 12 residues. The CDR3 DNA follows: TGTGCCAGCTTTGGGATGGTCACTGAAGCTTTCTTT. Its translation is CASFGMVTEAFF.

This chain connects TRBV25-1 to TRBJ2-2; 7 bases align to TRBD2. Trimming at V came to 1 base and at J to 0 bases, leaving 5 bases not matched to a gene. Germline V gives CDR1 MGHDK, CDR2 SYGVNS. CDR3 size: 17 residues. The chain's CDR3 is CASSESVGGSNTGELFF. The CDR3 DNA is TGTGCCAGCAGTGAATCCGTGGGAGGGTCGAACACCGGGGAGCTGTTTTTT.

The gene calls are TRBV30 and TRBJ1-3; D remains unclear. V shed 1 base and J shed 3 bases, with 10 bases lying between them. Germline loops: CDR1 GTSNPN, CDR2 SVGIG (reference sequence). The CDR3 contains 14 residues. CDR3 in DNA: TGTGCCTGGAGTGCCCTCGGCAGTGGAAACACCATATATTTT. Its protein product is CAWSALGSGNTIYF.

The chain links TRBV6-5 to TRBJ1-3; D is perhaps TRBD1 (6 bases). Trimming stripped 0 bases from V and 0 bases from J, with 6 bases between. CDR1 and CDR2 from the germline V gene are MNHEY and SVGAGI. This CDR3 comprises 15 residues. DNA of the CDR3: TGTGCCAGCAGTTACTCAGGGGGCTCTGGAAACACCATATATTTT. Its protein is CASSYSGGSGNTIYF.

The chain carries TRBV15 and TRBJ1-5; D is unclear. This CDR3 region has 13 residues. V was trimmed by 5 bases and J by 1 base, leaving 6 bases between them. Germline CDR1 and CDR2: LNHNV and YYDKDF (reference sequence). CDR3 sequence: CATSPTSNQPQHF. The CDR3 DNA is TGTGCCACCAGCCCCACCAGCAATCAGCCCCAGCATTTT. The full variable domain, with the rest looked up from reference TRBV15 and TRBJ1-5, is DAMVIQNPRYQVTQFGKPVTLSCSQTLNHNVMYWYQQKSSQAPKLLFHYYDKDFNNEADTPDNFQSRRPNTSFCFLDIRSPGLGDTAMYLCATSPTSNQPQHFGDGTRLSIL.